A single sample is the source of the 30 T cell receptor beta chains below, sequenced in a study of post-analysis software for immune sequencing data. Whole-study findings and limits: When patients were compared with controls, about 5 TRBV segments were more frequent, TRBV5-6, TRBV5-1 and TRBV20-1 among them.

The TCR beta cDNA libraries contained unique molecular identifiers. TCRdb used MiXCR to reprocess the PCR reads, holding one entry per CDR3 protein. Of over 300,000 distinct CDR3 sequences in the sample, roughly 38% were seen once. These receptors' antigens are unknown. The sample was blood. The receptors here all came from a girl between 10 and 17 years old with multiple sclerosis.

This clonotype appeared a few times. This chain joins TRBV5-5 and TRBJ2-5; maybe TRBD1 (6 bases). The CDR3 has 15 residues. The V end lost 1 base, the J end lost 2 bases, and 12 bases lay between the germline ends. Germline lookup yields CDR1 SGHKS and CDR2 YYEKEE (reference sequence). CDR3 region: CASSLHGTPQETQYF. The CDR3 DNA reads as TGTGCCAGCAGCTTGCACGGGACACCACAAGAGACCCAGTACTTC.

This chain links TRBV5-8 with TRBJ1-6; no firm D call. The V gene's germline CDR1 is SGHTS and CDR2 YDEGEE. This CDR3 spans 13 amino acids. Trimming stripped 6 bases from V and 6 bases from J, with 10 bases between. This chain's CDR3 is CASNPKTNSPLHF. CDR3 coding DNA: TGTGCCAGCAACCCCAAGACTAATTCACCCCTCCACTTT.

The chain's CDR3 is CAISEFRGYEETQYF. In DNA, the CDR3 is TGTGCCATCAGTGAATTTCGGGGGTACGAAGAGACCCAGTACTTC. The V and J genes are TRBV10-3 and TRBJ2-5, with D perhaps TRBD2 (6 bases). Per germline, CDR1 ENHRY and CDR2 SYGVKD. The V end was cut by 3 bases, the J end by 3 bases, with 14 bases between. The CDR3 runs 15 residues.

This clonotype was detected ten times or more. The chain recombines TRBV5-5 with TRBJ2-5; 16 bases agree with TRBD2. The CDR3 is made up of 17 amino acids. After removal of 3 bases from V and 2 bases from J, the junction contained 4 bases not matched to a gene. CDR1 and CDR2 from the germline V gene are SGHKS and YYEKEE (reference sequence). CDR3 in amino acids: CASSYGTSGGEQETQYF. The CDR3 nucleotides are TGTGCCAGCAGCTACGGGACTAGCGGGGGGGAACAAGAGACCCAGTACTTC.

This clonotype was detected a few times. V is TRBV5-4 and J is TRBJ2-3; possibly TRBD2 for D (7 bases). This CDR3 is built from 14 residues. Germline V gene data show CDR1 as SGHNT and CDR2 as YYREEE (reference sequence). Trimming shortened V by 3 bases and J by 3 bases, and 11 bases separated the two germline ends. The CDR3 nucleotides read TGTGCCAGCAGCTGGGGGGGGGCTACAGATACGCAGTATTTT. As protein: CASSWGGATDTQYF.

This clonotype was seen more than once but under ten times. The CDR3 DNA sequence: TGTGCCACCAGTGAGAGGGACAGGGTATATGGCTACACCTTC. Translating gives CATSERDRVYGYTF. The chain uses TRBV24-1 and TRBJ1-2; 9 bases fit TRBD1. This CDR3 spans 14 amino acids. V dropped 4 bases and J dropped 5; count of bases not matched to a gene: 4. Germline CDR1 is KGHDR and CDR2 is SFDVKD.

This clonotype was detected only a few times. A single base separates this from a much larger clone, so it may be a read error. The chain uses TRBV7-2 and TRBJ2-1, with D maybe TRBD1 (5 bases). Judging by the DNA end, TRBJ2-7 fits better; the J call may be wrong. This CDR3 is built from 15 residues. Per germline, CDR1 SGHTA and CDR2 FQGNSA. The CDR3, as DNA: TGTGCCAGCAGCTCGCCAGAGGACAACTACAATGAGCAGTACTTC. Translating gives CASSSPEDNYNEQYF.

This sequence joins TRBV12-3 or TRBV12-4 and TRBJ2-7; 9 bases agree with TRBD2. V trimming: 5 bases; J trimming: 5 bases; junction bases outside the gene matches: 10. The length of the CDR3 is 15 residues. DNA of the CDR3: TGTGCCAGCAGTGCCACCGGGACTAGCCGCAACGAGCAGTACTTC. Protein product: CASSATGTSRNEQYF.

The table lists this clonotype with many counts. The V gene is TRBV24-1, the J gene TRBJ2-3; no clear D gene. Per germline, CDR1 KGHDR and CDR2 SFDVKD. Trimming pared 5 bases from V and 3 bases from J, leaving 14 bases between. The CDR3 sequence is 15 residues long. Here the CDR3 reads CATSVGLAPTDTQYF. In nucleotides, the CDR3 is TGTGCCACCAGTGTGGGCCTCGCCCCGACAGATACGCAGTATTTT.

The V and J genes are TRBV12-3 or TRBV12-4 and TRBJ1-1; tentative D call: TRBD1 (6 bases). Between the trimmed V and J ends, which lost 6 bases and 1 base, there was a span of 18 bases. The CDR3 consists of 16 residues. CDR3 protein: CASRADSLMGNTEAFF. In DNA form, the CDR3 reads TGTGCCAGCAGGGCGGACAGTTTGATGGGGAACACTGAAGCTTTCTTT.

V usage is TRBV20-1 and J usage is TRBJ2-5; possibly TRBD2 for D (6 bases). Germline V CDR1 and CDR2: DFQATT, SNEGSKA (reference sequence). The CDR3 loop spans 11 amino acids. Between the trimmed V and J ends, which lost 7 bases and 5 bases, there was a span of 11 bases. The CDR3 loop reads CSVGGTETQYF. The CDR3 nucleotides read TGCAGTGTCGGCGGGACGGAGACCCAGTACTTC.

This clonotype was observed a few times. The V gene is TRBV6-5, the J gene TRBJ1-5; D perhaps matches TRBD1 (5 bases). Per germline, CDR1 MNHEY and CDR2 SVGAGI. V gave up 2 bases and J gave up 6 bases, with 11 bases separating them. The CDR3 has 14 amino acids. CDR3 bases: TGTGCCAGCAGTTACCTAGGGACCGGTCAGCCCCAGCATTTT. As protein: CASSYLGTGQPQHF.

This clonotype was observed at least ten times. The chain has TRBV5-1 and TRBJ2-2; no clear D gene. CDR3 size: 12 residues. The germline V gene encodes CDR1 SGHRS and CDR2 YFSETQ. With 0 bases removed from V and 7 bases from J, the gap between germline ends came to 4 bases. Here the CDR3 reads CASSLEVGELFF. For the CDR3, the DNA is TGCGCCAGCAGCTTGGAGGTCGGGGAGCTGTTTTTT.

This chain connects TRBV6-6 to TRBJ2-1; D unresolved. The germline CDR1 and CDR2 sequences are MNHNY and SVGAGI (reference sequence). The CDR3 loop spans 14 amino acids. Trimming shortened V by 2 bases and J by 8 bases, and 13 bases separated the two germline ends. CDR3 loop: CASSYETLSYEQFF. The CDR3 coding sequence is TGTGCCAGCAGTTACGAGACGTTGAGCTATGAGCAGTTCTTC.

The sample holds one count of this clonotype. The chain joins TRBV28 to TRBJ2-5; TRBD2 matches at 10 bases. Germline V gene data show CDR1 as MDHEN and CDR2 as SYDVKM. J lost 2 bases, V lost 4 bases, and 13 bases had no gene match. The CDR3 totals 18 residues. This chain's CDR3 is CASSWILAGEPGQETQYF. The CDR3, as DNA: TGTGCCAGCAGTTGGATCCTAGCGGGGGAACCAGGTCAAGAGACCCAGTACTTC.

The CDR3 DNA follows: TGTGCCAGCAGGAACTTAGCGGGGGGTACCTACGAGCAGTACTTC. It translates to CASRNLAGGTYEQYF. The rearrangement joins TRBV27 to TRBJ2-4; 10 nucleotides align to TRBD2. The end of the DNA fits TRBJ2-7 better, so the J call may be wrong. The CDR3 runs to 15 residues. The germline CDR1 and CDR2 sequences are MNHEY and SMNVEV (reference sequence).

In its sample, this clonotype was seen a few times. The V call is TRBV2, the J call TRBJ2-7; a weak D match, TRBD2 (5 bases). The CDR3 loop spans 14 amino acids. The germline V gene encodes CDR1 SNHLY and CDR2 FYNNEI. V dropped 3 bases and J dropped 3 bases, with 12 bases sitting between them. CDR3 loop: CASSEPRGVYEQYF. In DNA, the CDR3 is TGTGCCAGCAGTGAGCCCCGGGGAGTCTACGAGCAGTACTTC.

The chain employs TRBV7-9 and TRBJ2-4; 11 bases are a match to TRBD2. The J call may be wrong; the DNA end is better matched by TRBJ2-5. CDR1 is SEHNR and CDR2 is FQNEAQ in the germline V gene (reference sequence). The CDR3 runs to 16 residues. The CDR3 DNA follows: TGTGCCAGCAGTTCGAATAGCGGGGGGGGTCCAGGGACCCAGTACTTC. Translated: CASSSNSGGGPGTQYF.

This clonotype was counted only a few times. Here the CDR3 DNA reads TGCAGTGCAAAAAGACAGGGGGGGACCCAAGAGACCCAGTACTTC. It translates to CSAKRQGGTQETQYF. This chain uses TRBV20-1 with TRBJ2-5; the match to TRBD1 covers 9 bases. This CDR3 has 15 amino acids. With 6 bases clipped from V and 1 base from J, the junction kept 9 bases outside the gene matches. Germline CDR1 reads DFQATT; CDR2 reads SNEGSKA (reference sequence).

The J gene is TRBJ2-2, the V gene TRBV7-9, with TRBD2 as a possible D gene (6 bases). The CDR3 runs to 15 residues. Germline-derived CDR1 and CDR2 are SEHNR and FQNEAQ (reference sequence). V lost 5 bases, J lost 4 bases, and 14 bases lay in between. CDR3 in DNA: TGTGCCAGCAGCGGGGCGGAACTAGCCACCGGGGAGCTGTTTTTT. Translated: CASSGAELATGELFF.

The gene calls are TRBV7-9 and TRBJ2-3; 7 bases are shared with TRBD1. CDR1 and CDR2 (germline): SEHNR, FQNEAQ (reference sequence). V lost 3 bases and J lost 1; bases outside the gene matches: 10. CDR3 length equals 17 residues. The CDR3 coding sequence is TGTGCCAGCAGCTTGGGGACAGTGAGGGACGGCACAGATACGCAGTATTTT. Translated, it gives CASSLGTVRDGTDTQYF.

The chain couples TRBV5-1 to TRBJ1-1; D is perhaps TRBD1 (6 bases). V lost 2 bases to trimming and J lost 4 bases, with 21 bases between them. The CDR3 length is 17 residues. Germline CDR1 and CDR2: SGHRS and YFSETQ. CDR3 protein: CASSLPGARDISTEAFF. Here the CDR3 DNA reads TGCGCCAGCAGCTTACCGGGGGCGCGGGATATTAGCACTGAAGCTTTCTTT. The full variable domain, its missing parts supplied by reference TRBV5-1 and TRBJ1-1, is KAGVTQTPRYLIKTRGQQVTLSCSPISGHRSVSWYQQTPGQGLQFLFEYFSETQRNKGNFPGRFSGRQFSNSRSEMNVSTLELGDSALYLCASSLPGARDISTEAFFGQGTRLTVV.

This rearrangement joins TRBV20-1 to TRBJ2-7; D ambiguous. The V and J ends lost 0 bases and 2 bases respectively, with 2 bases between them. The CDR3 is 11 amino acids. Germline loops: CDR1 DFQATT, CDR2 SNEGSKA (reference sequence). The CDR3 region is CSARDTYEQYF. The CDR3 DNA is TGCAGTGCTAGAGACACCTACGAGCAGTACTTC.

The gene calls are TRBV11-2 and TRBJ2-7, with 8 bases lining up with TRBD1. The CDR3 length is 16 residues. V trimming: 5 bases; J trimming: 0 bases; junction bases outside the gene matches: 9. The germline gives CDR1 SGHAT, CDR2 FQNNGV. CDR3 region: CASSDRQGTGSYEQYF. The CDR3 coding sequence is TGTGCCAGCAGCGACCGACAGGGGACAGGCTCCTACGAGCAGTACTTC.

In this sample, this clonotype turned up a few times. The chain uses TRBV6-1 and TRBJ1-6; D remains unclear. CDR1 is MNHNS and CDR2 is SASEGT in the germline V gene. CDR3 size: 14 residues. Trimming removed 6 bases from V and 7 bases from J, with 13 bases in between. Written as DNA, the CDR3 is TGTGCCAGCAGCGCCAGTAATGTAAATTCACCCCTCCACTTT. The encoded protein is CASSASNVNSPLHF.

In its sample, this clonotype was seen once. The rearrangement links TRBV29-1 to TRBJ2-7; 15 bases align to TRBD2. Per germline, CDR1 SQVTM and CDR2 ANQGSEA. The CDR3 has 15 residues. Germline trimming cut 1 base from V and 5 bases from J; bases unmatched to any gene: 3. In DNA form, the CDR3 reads TGCAGCGTTGAAGGGGGACTAGCGGGGGGAAACGAGCAGTACTTC. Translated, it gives CSVEGGLAGGNEQYF.

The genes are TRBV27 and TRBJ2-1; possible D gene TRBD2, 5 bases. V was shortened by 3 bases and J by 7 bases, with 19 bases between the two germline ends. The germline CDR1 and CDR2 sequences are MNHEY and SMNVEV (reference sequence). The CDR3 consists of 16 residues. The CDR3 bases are TGTGCCAGCAGTTTGGTGAGGGCCCGAATGAGAAATGAGCAGTTCTTC. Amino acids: CASSLVRARMRNEQFF.

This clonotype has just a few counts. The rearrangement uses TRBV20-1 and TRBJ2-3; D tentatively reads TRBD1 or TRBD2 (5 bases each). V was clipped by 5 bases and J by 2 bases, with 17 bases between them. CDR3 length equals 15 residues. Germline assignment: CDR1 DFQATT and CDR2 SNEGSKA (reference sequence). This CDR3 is CSAPHRGRSTDTQYF. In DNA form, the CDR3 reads TGCAGTGCTCCTCATAGGGGACGGTCCACAGATACGCAGTATTTT.

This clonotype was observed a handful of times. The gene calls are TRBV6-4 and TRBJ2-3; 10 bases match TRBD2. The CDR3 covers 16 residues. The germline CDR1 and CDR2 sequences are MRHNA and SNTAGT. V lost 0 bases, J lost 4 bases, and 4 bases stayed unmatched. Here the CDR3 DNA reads TGTGCCAGCAGTGACTCGAGGAGCGGGGGGGCAGATACGCAGTATTTT. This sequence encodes CASSDSRSGGADTQYF.

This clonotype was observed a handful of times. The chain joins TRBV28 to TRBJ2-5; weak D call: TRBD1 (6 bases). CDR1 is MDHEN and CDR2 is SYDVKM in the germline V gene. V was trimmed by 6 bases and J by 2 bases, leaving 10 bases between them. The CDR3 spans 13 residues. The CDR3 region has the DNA TGTGCCAGCAGACCTCAGGGGCAAGAGACCCAGTACTTC. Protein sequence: CASRPQGQETQYF.